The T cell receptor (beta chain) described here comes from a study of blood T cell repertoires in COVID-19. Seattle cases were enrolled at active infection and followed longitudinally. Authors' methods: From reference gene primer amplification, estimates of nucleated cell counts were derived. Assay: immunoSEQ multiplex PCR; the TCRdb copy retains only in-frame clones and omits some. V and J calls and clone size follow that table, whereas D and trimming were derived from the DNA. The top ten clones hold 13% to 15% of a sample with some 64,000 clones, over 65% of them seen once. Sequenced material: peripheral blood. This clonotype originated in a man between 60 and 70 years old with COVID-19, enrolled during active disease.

This chain's CDR3 is CASSQRGLLSSETQYF. CDR3 nucleotide sequence: TGTGCCAGCAGCCAGAGGGGACTCCTCTCGAGCGAGACCCAGTACTTC. The chain has TRBV5-6 and TRBJ2-5; weak D call: TRBD2 (6 bases). Germline values: CDR1 SGHDT, CDR2 YYEEEE. This CDR3 is built from 16 residues. Trimming shortened V by 4 bases and J by 5 bases, and 21 bases separated the two germline ends.